The subject of this entry is one TCR beta chain. Its antigen remains unknown. The data stem from a study of T cells in narcolepsy. Study-level points and caveats: Blood of same and different patients, but not healthy controls, reportedly held recurring autoreactive clonotypes. Autoreactive clone sequences were missing from some blood memory CD4+ repertoires. HCRT-specific and TRIB2-specific autoreactive clonotypes appeared among same-patient CSF and blood CD4+ clonotypes.

Germline-derived CDR1 and CDR2 are MNHEY and SMNVEV (reference sequence). The CDR3 runs to 16 residues. The V segment lost 4 bases and the J segment 7 bases; nucleotides outside the gene matches: 13. TCRdb's copy holds only in-frame clones and misses some; the assay was immunoSEQ multiplex PCR. The table has tens of thousands of clones, 80% to 85% seen once; the top ten hold 0.55% to 0.8%. The sequence was collected from a human donor in good health. The genes are TRBV27 and TRBJ2-1; 7 nucleotides agree with TRBD1. The specimen sequenced was memory (CD45RA-) CD4+ T cells from blood. The CDR3 region has the DNA TGTGCCAGCAGTTCCCCTGGACAGGAGTCTACAAATGAGCAGTTCTTC. This codes for CASSSPGQESTNEQFF.